The rows below give T cell receptor beta chains drawn from one sample of a study of metastatic and nonmetastatic thyroid tumors. TCRdb re-called the PCR reads through MiXCR. The repertoire holds fewer than 20,000 clones, with around a third as singletons. Sequencing used tumor tissue. Receptors were obtained from a male donor with papillary thyroid cancer or a benign thyroid nodule (not recorded which). Some clones in this sample may be carry-over from other donors' samples. Each CDR3 is given with its conserved first and last residue. Each record gives: V gene, clone size, J gene, CDR3 length, D gene, CDR3 protein. The D gene is left open where the match is weak. Part of the rows lack a size; the others show once, few, many or a class for expanded clones.

V gene: TRBV28
clone size: medium-sized
J gene: TRBJ1-2
CDR3 length: 15
D gene: .
CDR3 protein: CASSLEFSRPYGYTF

V gene: TRBV5-1
clone size: many
J gene: TRBJ2-1
CDR3 length: 15
D gene: TRBD2
CDR3 protein: CASSPAGGPWNEQFF

V gene: TRBV7-6
clone size: .
J gene: TRBJ2-2
CDR3 length: 15
D gene: .
CDR3 protein: CASRSAGGNRGELFF

V gene: TRBV10-3
clone size: .
J gene: TRBJ1-6
CDR3 length: 13
D gene: .
CDR3 protein: CAAGPSYYSPLHF

V gene: TRBV4-1
clone size: .
J gene: TRBJ2-3
CDR3 length: 17
D gene: TRBD2
CDR3 protein: CASSFRLAGASTDTQYF

V gene: TRBV4-3
clone size: .
J gene: TRBJ2-2
CDR3 length: 16
D gene: TRBD2
CDR3 protein: CASSQYTSANTGELFF

V gene: TRBV6-1
clone size: medium-sized
J gene: TRBJ2-6
CDR3 length: 14
D gene: TRBD1
CDR3 protein: CASSWDSGANVLTF

V gene: TRBV11-3
clone size: .
J gene: TRBJ2-7
CDR3 length: 15
D gene: TRBD1
CDR3 protein: CASSSRDRGVHEQYF

V gene: TRBV6-1
clone size: .
J gene: TRBJ1-4
CDR3 length: 18
D gene: .
CDR3 protein: CASRGRGTSRVYNEKLFF

V gene: TRBV19
clone size: many
J gene: TRBJ2-5
CDR3 length: 13
D gene: .
CDR3 protein: CASSIWEQETQYF

V gene: TRBV4-1
clone size: .
J gene: TRBJ2-7
CDR3 length: 15
D gene: .
CDR3 protein: CASSRVLGLDYEQYF

V gene: TRBV12-3/TRBV12-4
clone size: many
J gene: TRBJ2-4
CDR3 length: 16
D gene: TRBD2
CDR3 protein: CASSLLWGGVKNIQYF

V gene: TRBV18
clone size: .
J gene: TRBJ2-1
CDR3 length: 16
D gene: TRBD2
CDR3 protein: CASSLSGTSVNNEQFF

V gene: TRBV18
clone size: .
J gene: TRBJ1-1
CDR3 length: 13
D gene: .
CDR3 protein: CASSPGDNTEAFF

V gene: TRBV3-1
clone size: many
J gene: TRBJ2-2
CDR3 length: 13
D gene: .
CDR3 protein: CASSPTVTGELFF